This T cell receptor beta chain was recorded in a study of blood T cell repertoires in COVID-19. The CDR3 loop spans 14 amino acids. Germline V gives CDR1 SNHLY, CDR2 FYNNEI. V shed 7 bases, J shed 4 bases, and the junction held 4 bases outside the gene matches. TCRdb's copy holds only in-frame clones and misses some; the assay was immunoSEQ multiplex PCR. The table lists about 110,000 clones, around 82% of them singletons. This sequence originates from an older woman with acute or convalescent COVID-19. J is TRBJ2-7 and V is TRBV2, with 13 bases matching TRBD2. The sample was peripheral blood. The CDR3 DNA sequence: TGTGCCAGCAACGGACTAGCGGGGGAGTACGAGCAGTACTTC. This sequence encodes CASNGLAGEYEQYF.